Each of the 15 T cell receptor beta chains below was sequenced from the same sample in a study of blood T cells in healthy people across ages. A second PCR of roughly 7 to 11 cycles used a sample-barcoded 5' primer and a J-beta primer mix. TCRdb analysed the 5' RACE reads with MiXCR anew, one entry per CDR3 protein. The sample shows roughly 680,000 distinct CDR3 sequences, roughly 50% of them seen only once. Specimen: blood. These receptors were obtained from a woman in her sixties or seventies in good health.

CDR3 in amino acids: CSARVGLAGGSYQNIQYF. CDR3 in DNA: TGCAGTGCTAGAGTGGGACTAGCGGGAGGGTCCTACCAAAACATTCAGTACTTC. The chain recombines TRBV20-1 with TRBJ2-4, with TRBD2 matching 16 bases. V trimming: 1 base; J trimming: 5 bases; junction bases outside the gene matches: 8. The CDR3 is made up of 18 amino acids. Germline V lookup: CDR1 DFQATT, CDR2 SNEGSKA (reference sequence).

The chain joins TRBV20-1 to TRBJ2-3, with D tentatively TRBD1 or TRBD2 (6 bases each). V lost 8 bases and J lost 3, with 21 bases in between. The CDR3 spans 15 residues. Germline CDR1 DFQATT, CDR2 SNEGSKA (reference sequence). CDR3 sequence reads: CSTVTTAGHTDTQYF. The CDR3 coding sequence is TGCAGTACCGTGACTACGGCGGGACATACAGATACGCAGTATTTT.

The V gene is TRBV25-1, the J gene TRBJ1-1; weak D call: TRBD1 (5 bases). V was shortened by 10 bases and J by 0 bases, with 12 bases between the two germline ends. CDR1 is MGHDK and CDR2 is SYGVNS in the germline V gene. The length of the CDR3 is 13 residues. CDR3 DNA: TGTGCCATGCAGGGACCCTTGAACACTGAAGCTTTCTTT. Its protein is CAMQGPLNTEAFF.

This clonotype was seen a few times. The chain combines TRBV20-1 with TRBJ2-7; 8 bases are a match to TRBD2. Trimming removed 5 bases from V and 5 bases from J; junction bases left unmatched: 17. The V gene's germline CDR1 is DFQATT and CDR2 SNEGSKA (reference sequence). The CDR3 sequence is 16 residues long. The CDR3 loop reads CSAPDPSAAGANEQYF. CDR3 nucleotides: TGCAGTGCTCCGGACCCTTCGGCAGCGGGAGCGAACGAGCAGTACTTC.

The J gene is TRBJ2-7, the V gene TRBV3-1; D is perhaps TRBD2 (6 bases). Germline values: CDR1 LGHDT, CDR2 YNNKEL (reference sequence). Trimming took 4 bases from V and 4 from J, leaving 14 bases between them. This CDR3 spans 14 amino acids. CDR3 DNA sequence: TGTGCCAGCAGCCCTCAGGGAGGTCAGTACGAGCAGTACTTC. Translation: CASSPQGGQYEQYF.

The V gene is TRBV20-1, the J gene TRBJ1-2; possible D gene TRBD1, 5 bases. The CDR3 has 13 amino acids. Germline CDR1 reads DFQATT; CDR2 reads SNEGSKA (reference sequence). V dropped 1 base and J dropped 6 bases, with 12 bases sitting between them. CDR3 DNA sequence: TGCAGTGCTAGAGTTTTGCAGGGAGATGGCTACACCTTC. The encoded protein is CSARVLQGDGYTF.

The CDR3 DNA reads as TGTGCCAGCAGCCTCCTCCTTGGCGGAACCAAAAACATTCAGTACTTC. Amino acid sequence: CASSLLLGGTKNIQYF. This rearrangement joins TRBV7-2 to TRBJ2-4; D is uncertain. V lost 5 bases to trimming and J lost 2 bases, with 16 bases between them. This CDR3 comprises 16 residues. Germline V CDR1 and CDR2: SGHTA, FQGNSA.

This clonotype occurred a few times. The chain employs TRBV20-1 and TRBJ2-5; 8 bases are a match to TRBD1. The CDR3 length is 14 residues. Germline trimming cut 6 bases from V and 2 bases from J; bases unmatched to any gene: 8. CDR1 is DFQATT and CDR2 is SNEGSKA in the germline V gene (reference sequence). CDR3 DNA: TGCAGTGCCACGCCGGGACAGGAGCAAGAGACCCAGTACTTC. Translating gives CSATPGQEQETQYF.

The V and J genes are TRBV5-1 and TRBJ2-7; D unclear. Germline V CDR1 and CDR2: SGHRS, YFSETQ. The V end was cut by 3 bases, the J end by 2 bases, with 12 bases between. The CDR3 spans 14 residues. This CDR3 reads CASSSTLQTYEQYF. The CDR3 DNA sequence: TGCGCCAGCAGCTCTACCTTGCAAACCTACGAGCAGTACTTC.

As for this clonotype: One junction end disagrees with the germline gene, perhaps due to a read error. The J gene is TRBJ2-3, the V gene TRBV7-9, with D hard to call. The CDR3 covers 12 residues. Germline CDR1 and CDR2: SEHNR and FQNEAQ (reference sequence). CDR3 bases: TGTACCAGCAGCGCGCACACAGATACGCAGTATTTT. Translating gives CTSSAHTDTQYF.

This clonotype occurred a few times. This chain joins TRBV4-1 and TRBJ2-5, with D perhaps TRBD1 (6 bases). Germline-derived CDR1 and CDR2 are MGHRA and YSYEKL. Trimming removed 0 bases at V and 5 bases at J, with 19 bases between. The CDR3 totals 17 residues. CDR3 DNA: TGCGCCAGCAGCCAAGATCTACATCAGGGGTTGTGGGAGACCCAGTACTTC. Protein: CASSQDLHQGLWETQYF.

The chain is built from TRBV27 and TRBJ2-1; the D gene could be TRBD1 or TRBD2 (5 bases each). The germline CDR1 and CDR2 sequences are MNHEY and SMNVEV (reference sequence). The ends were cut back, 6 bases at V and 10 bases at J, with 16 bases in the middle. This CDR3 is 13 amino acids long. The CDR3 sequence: CASSLSPGPEQFF. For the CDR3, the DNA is TGTGCCAGCAGCCTGAGCCCGGGGCCCGAGCAGTTCTTC.

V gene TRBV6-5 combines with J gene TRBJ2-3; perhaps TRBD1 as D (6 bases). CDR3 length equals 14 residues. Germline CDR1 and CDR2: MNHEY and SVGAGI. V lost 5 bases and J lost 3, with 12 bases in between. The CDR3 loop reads CASSPGQMTDTQYF. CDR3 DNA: TGTGCCAGCAGTCCTGGACAGATGACAGATACGCAGTATTTT.

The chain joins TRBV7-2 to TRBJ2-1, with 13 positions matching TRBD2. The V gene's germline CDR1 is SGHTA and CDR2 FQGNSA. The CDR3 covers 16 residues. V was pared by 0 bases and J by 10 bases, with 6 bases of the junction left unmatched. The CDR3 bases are TGTGCCAGCAGCTTAGCCGGGACTAGCGGGAAGTACGAGCAGTTCTTC. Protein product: CASSLAGTSGKYEQFF.

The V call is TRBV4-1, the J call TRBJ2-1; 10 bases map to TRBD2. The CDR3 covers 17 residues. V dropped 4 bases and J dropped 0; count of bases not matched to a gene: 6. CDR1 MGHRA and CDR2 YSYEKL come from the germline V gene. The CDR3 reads CASSPGLAENSYNEQFF. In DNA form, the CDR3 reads TGCGCCAGCAGCCCTGGACTAGCGGAGAACTCCTACAATGAGCAGTTCTTC.